This paragraph reports one TCR beta chain. The V segment lost 4 bases and the J segment 1 base; nucleotides outside the gene matches: 5. The V gene's germline CDR1 is SGHRS and CDR2 YFSETQ. The CDR3 has 15 residues. These data are taken from a study of blood T cell repertoires in COVID-19. Study information: Samples came from the United States, Italy and Spain, spanning acute and convalescent COVID-19. Nucleic acid was either cDNA or gDNA, and it came from T cells, B-cell-depleted T cells, or PBMCs.

In the study's own analysis: Amplification from reference gene primers served as the basis for estimated nucleated cell counts. The assay was immunoSEQ multiplex PCR, and TCRdb's table has in-frame clones only and misses some. V, J and clone size are those of that table, while D and trimming were read from the DNA. Here the sample spans about 88,000 clones, approximately 86% being singletons. This receptor was obtained from a male donor with acute or convalescent COVID-19. The genes are TRBV5-1 and TRBJ2-5, with 9 bases that match TRBD1. The sequenced sample consisted of peripheral blood. Here the CDR3 DNA reads TGCGCCAGCAGCACGCGGACAGGGGCCCAAGAGACCCAGTACTTC. It specifies CASSTRTGAQETQYF.